A single sample is the source of the 14 T cell receptor beta chains below, sequenced in a study of T cell changes during pregnancy in multiple sclerosis. The method was immunoSEQ multiplex PCR; TCRdb's version includes in-frame clones alone and lacks a portion of them. The sample includes roughly 66,000 clones, about 92% of them seen just once. The material sequenced was peripheral blood, taken in the first trimester of pregnancy. All receptors derive from a female donor with multiple sclerosis, enrolled in a pregnancy study.

The chain recombines TRBV4-2 with TRBJ2-1; the match to TRBD2 covers 11 bases. Germline loops: CDR1 LGHNA, CDR2 YNFKEQ. V lost 1 base and J lost 4; bases outside the gene matches: 3. The CDR3 consists of 16 residues. Written as DNA, the CDR3 is TGTGCCAGCAGCCAAGGCACTAGCGGGAGTTACAATGAGCAGTTCTTC. Translation gives CASSQGTSGSYNEQFF.

The rearrangement joins TRBV18 to TRBJ2-1; weak D call: TRBD1 (6 bases). CDR1 KGHSH and CDR2 LQKENI come from the germline V gene. This CDR3 has 15 residues. Trimming removed 4 bases from V and 5 bases from J, with 15 bases in between. CDR3 in DNA: TGTGCCAGCTCACGACTACAGAGACAGGACAATGAGCAGTTCTTC. Amino acids: CASSRLQRQDNEQFF.

The V call is TRBV6-6, the J call TRBJ2-2, with TRBD2 as a possible D gene (6 bases). CDR3 length: 15 amino acids. V gave up 8 bases and J gave up 1 base, with 14 bases separating them. Germline V lookup: CDR1 MNHNY, CDR2 SVGAGI (reference sequence). The CDR3 loop is CASLFYSGNTGELFF. The CDR3 region has the DNA TGTGCCAGCCTTTTCTATAGCGGGAACACCGGGGAGCTGTTTTTT.

This chain connects TRBV7-3 to TRBJ1-3; TRBD1 matches at 12 bases. After removal of 1 base from V and 4 bases from J, the junction contained 5 bases not matched to a gene. The CDR3 covers 17 residues. The germline CDR1 and CDR2 sequences are SGHTA and FQGTGA. The CDR3 DNA reads TGTGCCAGCAGCTTAAAGGGACAGGGGGCGGGAGGAAACACCATATATTTT. This codes for CASSLKGQGAGGNTIYF.

Concerning this clone itself: One end of the junction is discordant with germline, which a read error may explain. The rearrangement uses TRBV19 and TRBJ2-1, with 10 positions matching TRBD2. This CDR3 comprises 13 residues. CDR1 is LNHDA and CDR2 is SQIVND in the germline V gene (reference sequence). The CDR3 loop is CASSGRFYNEQFF. CDR3 nucleotides: TGTGCAAGTAGCGGGAGGTTTTACAATGAGCAGTTCTTC.

The chain uses TRBV19 and TRBJ1-4, with D perhaps matching TRBD1 (5 bases). V lost 2 bases, J lost 8 bases, and 15 bases lay in between. Germline-derived CDR1 and CDR2 are LNHDA and SQIVND (reference sequence). The CDR3 runs to 15 residues. CDR3 bases: TGTGCCAGTAGTATAATCCAGGGAAGTAAAGAAAAACTGTTTTTT. This translates into CASSIIQGSKEKLFF.

This clone was counted a single time. The J gene is TRBJ1-5, the V gene TRBV28; D unresolved. This CDR3 comprises 13 residues. Deletions cut 6 bases from V and 4 bases from J, with 10 bases between. Per germline, CDR1 MDHEN and CDR2 SYDVKM. The CDR3 region has the DNA TGTGCCAGCAGCGCAGATCGAAATCAGCCCCAGCATTTT. Amino acid sequence: CASSADRNQPQHF. The full variable domain, completed using reference TRBV28 and TRBJ1-5, is DVKVTQSSRYLVKRTGEKVFLECVQDMDHENMFWYRQDPGLGLRLIYFSYDVKMKEKGDIPEGYSVSREKKERFSLILESASTNQTSMYLCASSADRNQPQHFGDGTRLSIL.

The rearrangement links TRBV7-8 to TRBJ2-7; D may be TRBD1 (6 bases). The CDR3 spans 14 residues. Trimming cost V 1 base and J 6 bases, with 13 bases left between them. Germline CDR1 and CDR2: SGHVS and FQNEAQ. CDR3 sequence: CASSLGKGVGEQYF. For the CDR3, the DNA is TGTGCCAGCAGCTTAGGGAAGGGGGTCGGCGAGCAGTACTTC.

The J gene is TRBJ2-6, the V gene TRBV19; TRBD1 might be the D (6 bases). V lost 6 bases, J lost 0 bases, and 9 bases lay in between. The CDR3 consists of 15 residues. Looked up from germline, CDR1 is LNHDA and CDR2 is SQIVND (reference sequence). The CDR3 DNA is TGTGCCAGTAGCACAGGGAGCTCTGGGGCCAACGTCCTGACTTTC. Its protein product is CASSTGSSGANVLTF.

V and J are TRBV5-6 and TRBJ2-3; 9 positions match TRBD2. V was pared by 3 bases and J by 6 bases, with 11 bases of the junction left unmatched. CDR3 length: 16 amino acids. The germline V gene encodes CDR1 SGHDT and CDR2 YYEEEE. The CDR3 is CASSSPGLASTDTQYF. The CDR3 bases are TGTGCCAGCAGCTCCCCGGGACTAGCAAGTACTGATACGCAGTATTTT.

The table lists this clone with a few counts. V gene TRBV27 combines with J gene TRBJ1-5, with D tentatively TRBD1 (5 bases). The CDR3 consists of 13 residues. CDR1 and CDR2 (germline): MNHEY, SMNVEV (reference sequence). Trimming removed 5 bases at V and 9 bases at J, with 14 bases between. The CDR3, as DNA: TGTGCCAGCAGTAGGGACTTAGGACGGCCCCAGCATTTT. This codes for CASSRDLGRPQHF.

This chain links TRBV28 with TRBJ2-7, with unresolved D. The CDR3 has 15 amino acids. In germline, CDR1 is MDHEN, CDR2 SYDVKM. The V end lost 6 bases, the J end lost 2 bases, and 17 bases lay between the germline ends. CDR3 DNA sequence: TGTGCCAGCAGGGCTCAGCAGACTGCCCCCTACGAGCAGTACTTC. This translates into CASRAQQTAPYEQYF.

This chain connects TRBV21-1 to TRBJ2-2; the D call TRBD2 from the table was never checked on the DNA. TRBV21-1 counts as a pseudogene. This CDR3 is built from 17 residues. CDR3 region: CASSKVRGAPDTGELFF. The DNA for the CDR3 is TGTGCCAGCAGCAAAGTGCGGGGGGCGCCGGACACCGGGGAGCTGTTTTTT.

The V and J genes are TRBV5-1 and TRBJ2-1, with D possibly TRBD2 on 6 matching bases. Looked up from germline, CDR1 is SGHRS and CDR2 is YFSETQ. The V gene lost 0 bases and the J gene lost 12 bases, with 16 bases spanning the gap. This CDR3 is 14 amino acids long. Here the CDR3 reads CASSLGSGGNGQFF. CDR3 DNA: TGCGCCAGCAGCTTGGGATCCGGCGGGAACGGGCAGTTCTTC. The complete variable domain, with remaining parts taken from reference TRBV5-1 and TRBJ2-1, reads KAGVTQTPRYLIKTRGQQVTLSCSPISGHRSVSWYQQTPGQGLQFLFEYFSETQRNKGNFPGRFSGRQFSNSRSEMNVSTLELGDSALYLCASSLGSGGNGQFFGPGTRLTVL.